A single sample gave rise to the 17 T cell receptor beta chains below, sequenced in a study of early T cells in non-severe SARS-CoV-2 infection. TCRdb reanalysed the 5' RACE reads using MiXCR and keeps one entry per CDR3 protein. This repertoire shows approximately 70,000 distinct CDR3 sequences, under 15% found once; its top ten account for 5% to 5.5%. Specimen: whole blood. The receptor set was obtained from an adult who was a healthcare worker with PCR-confirmed SARS-CoV-2 infection or an uninfected control (not recorded which).

This clonotype was seen ten or more times. The rearrangement joins TRBV6-1 to TRBJ2-4, with D unresolved. The CDR3 runs 14 residues. Germline assignment: CDR1 MNHNS and CDR2 SASEGT. Trimming shortened V by 2 bases and J by 0 bases, and 5 bases separated the two germline ends. The DNA of the CDR3 is TGTGCCAGCAGTGAAATGGTAGCCAAAAACATTCAGTACTTC. Amino acids: CASSEMVAKNIQYF.

This clonotype was seen many times. J is TRBJ2-5 and V is TRBV10-3; D call uncertain. Trimming took 1 base from V and 2 from J, leaving 8 bases between them. The CDR3 covers 14 residues. Germline V gene lookup returns CDR1 ENHRY and CDR2 SYGVKD. The CDR3 protein is CAISELATQETQYF. The CDR3 DNA is TGTGCCATCAGTGAGTTGGCTACTCAAGAGACCCAGTACTTC.

The chain joins TRBV19 to TRBJ2-4, with unresolved D. Per germline, CDR1 LNHDA and CDR2 SQIVND (reference sequence). V dropped 5 bases and J dropped 7 bases, with 9 bases sitting between them. This CDR3 has 12 residues. CDR3 sequence: CASSLPNNIQYF. CDR3 nucleotides: TGTGCCAGTAGTTTACCAAACAACATTCAGTACTTC.

The J gene is TRBJ2-7, the V gene TRBV5-4; D unresolved. Trimming cost V 1 base and J 5 bases, with 10 bases left between them. Per the germline V gene, CDR1 is SGHNT and CDR2 is YYREEE (reference sequence). The CDR3 spans 13 residues. The CDR3 DNA follows: TGTGCCAGCAGCTTGAAGGGATGGAACGAGCAGTACTTC. Its protein is CASSLKGWNEQYF.

The chain joins TRBV7-8 to TRBJ2-2; D gene uncertain. The V gene lost 0 bases and the J gene lost 4 bases, with 6 bases spanning the gap. The CDR3 runs to 14 residues. In germline, CDR1 is SGHVS, CDR2 FQNEAQ. CDR3 bases: TGTGCCAGCAGCTTAGCGCGACTCACCGGGGAGCTGTTTTTT. This encodes CASSLARLTGELFF.

The V and J genes are TRBV29-1 and TRBJ1-1, with D perhaps matching TRBD1 (5 bases). Germline V gene sequence: CDR1 SQVTM, CDR2 ANQGSEA. V dropped 2 bases and J dropped 4 bases, with 14 bases sitting between them. The CDR3 runs 14 residues. CDR3 coding DNA: TGCAGCGTTGAATTGAGGGAAGGGGCCACTGAAGCTTTCTTT. Translated: CSVELREGATEAFF.

Only a few counts were recorded for this clonotype. The gene calls are TRBV30 and TRBJ1-1; D perhaps matches TRBD1 (6 bases). This CDR3 has 12 residues. Trimming took 4 bases from V and 5 from J, leaving 11 bases between them. Germline loops: CDR1 GTSNPN, CDR2 SVGIG (reference sequence). The CDR3 protein is CAWNGGTTEAFF. CDR3 DNA sequence: TGTGCCTGGAATGGGGGCACAACTGAAGCTTTCTTT.

This rearrangement joins TRBV20-1 to TRBJ1-2, with 7 positions matching TRBD1. Germline V gene data show CDR1 as DFQATT and CDR2 as SNEGSKA (reference sequence). The V and J ends lost 3 bases and 0 bases, in that order; junction bases with no gene match: 4. This CDR3 is built from 14 residues. CDR3 residues: CSARPGQSNYGYTF. In DNA, the CDR3 is TGCAGTGCTAGGCCGGGACAGTCTAACTATGGCTACACCTTC.

The genes are TRBV5-1 and TRBJ1-1; the D is unclear. The ends were cut back, 2 bases at V and 2 bases at J, with 10 bases in the middle. CDR3 length: 14 amino acids. CDR1 and CDR2 from the germline V gene are SGHRS and YFSETQ. The CDR3: CASSLQTINTEAFF. CDR3 nucleotide sequence: TGCGCCAGCAGCTTACAGACTATTAACACTGAAGCTTTCTTT.

Ten or more counts support this clonotype. J is TRBJ2-5 and V is TRBV29-1; TRBD2 matches 7 bases. CDR3 length: 15 residues. J gave up 5 bases and V 1 base, and 10 bases lay outside the gene matches. The V gene's germline CDR1 is SQVTM and CDR2 ANQGSEA. The CDR3 loop reads CSVEGAAGSRETQYF. CDR3 in DNA: TGCAGCGTTGAAGGTGCAGCGGGGAGTCGGGAGACCCAGTACTTC.

The table lists this clonotype with many counts. The chain uses TRBV14 and TRBJ2-5; 9 positions agree with TRBD2. Germline V gene sequence: CDR1 SGHDN, CDR2 FVKESK. V dropped 2 bases and J dropped 4; count of bases not matched to a gene: 8. The CDR3 is made up of 16 amino acids. CDR3 amino acids: CASSQRLAVGIETQYF. Written as DNA, the CDR3 is TGTGCCAGCAGCCAACGACTAGCGGTCGGTATAGAGACCCAGTACTTC.

This clonotype appeared a few times. This chain joins TRBV11-2 and TRBJ2-1; 10 nucleotides line up with TRBD2. The germline CDR1 and CDR2 sequences are SGHAT and FQNNGV. J lost 4 bases, V lost 6 bases, and 6 bases had no gene match. The CDR3 covers 15 residues. CDR3 amino acids: CASRSGLANYNEQFF. As DNA, the CDR3 is TGTGCCAGCAGGTCGGGACTAGCGAATTACAATGAGCAGTTCTTC.

The table lists this clonotype with many counts. The chain joins TRBV20-1 to TRBJ1-1; D possibly corresponds to TRBD1 (6 bases). CDR1 is DFQATT, CDR2 SNEGSKA, per germline (reference sequence). CDR3 length: 13 residues. Trimming cost V 6 bases and J 4 bases, with 15 bases left between them. CDR3 amino acids: CSANDRLGTEAFF. In DNA, the CDR3 is TGCAGTGCAAATGACAGGCTTGGCACTGAAGCTTTCTTT.

The sample holds many counts of this clonotype. V usage is TRBV11-2 and J usage is TRBJ2-1; TRBD2 might be the D (5 bases). Germline V gives CDR1 SGHAT, CDR2 FQNNGV. The V end lost 4 bases, the J end lost 4 bases, and 17 bases lay between the germline ends. The CDR3 loop spans 16 amino acids. CDR3 residues: CASSSRGERRYNEQFF. CDR3 coding DNA: TGTGCCAGCAGCTCCCGGGGTGAGCGGAGGTACAATGAGCAGTTCTTC.

In its sample, this clonotype was seen a few times. The DNA for the CDR3 is TGTGCCAGCAGCTCTCCCCCTGGGACTAGCGGGAGGAGCTCCTACAATGAGCAGTTCTTC. Protein sequence: CASSSPPGTSGRSSYNEQFF. The chain has TRBV11-3 and TRBJ2-1; 15 nucleotides align to TRBD2. The V gene's germline CDR1 is SGHNT and CDR2 YENEEA. The CDR3 is made up of 20 amino acids. J was trimmed by 0 bases and V by 4 bases; bases with no gene match: 10.

The chain is built from TRBV6-5 and TRBJ1-1; D call uncertain. Germline V CDR1 and CDR2: MNHEY, SVGAGI. V was cut by 6 bases and J by 6 bases, with 20 bases left in between. This CDR3 comprises 15 residues. The CDR3 nucleotides read TGTGCCAGCAGATCGTCGGAGGAGGCGGTTCCTGAAGCTTTCTTT. Translation: CASRSSEEAVPEAFF.

This clonotype was seen only a few times. The CDR3: CASRRGSETQYF. The CDR3 nucleotides read TGTGCCAGCAGGCGGGGGTCGGAGACCCAGTACTTC. The rearrangement joins TRBV28 to TRBJ2-5; 7 nucleotides agree with TRBD2. Unmatched junction bases numbered 3, after V lost 6 bases and J lost 5 bases. The germline CDR1 and CDR2 sequences are MDHEN and SYDVKM. This CDR3 is 12 amino acids long.